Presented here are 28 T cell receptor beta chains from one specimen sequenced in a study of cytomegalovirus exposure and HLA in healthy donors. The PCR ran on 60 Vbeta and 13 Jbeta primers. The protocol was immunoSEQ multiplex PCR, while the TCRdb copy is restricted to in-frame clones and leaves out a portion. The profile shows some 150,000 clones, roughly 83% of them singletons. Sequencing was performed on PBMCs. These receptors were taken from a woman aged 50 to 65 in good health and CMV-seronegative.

In DNA, the CDR3 is TGTGCCAGCAGTGAAGCGCGGGGGGGAGTTTCACCCCTCCACTTT. Its translation is CASSEARGGVSPLHF. The chain couples TRBV6-1 to TRBJ1-6; D might be TRBD1 (5 bases). Trimming cost V 0 bases and J 9 bases, with 12 bases left between them. Germline CDR1 reads MNHNS; CDR2 reads SASEGT. This CDR3 has 15 residues.

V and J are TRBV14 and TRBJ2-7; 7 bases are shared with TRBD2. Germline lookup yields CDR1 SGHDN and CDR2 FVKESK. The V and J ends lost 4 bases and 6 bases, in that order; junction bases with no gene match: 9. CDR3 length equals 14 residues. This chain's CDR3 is CASSPPGLLGEQYF. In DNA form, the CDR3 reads TGTGCCAGCAGCCCGCCGGGACTACTGGGCGAGCAGTACTTC.

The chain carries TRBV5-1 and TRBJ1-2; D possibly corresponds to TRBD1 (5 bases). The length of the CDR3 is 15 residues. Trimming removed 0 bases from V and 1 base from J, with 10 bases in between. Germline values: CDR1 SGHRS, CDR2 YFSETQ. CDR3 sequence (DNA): TGCGCCAGCAGCTTGGTAACGGGGGATAACTATGGCTACACCTTC. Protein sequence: CASSLVTGDNYGYTF.

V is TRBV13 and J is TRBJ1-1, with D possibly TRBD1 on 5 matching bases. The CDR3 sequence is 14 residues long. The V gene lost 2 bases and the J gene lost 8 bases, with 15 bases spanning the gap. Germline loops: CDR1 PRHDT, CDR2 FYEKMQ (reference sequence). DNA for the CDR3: TGTGCCAGCAGCTTAAACATGGGGCCATGGGAAGCTTTCTTT. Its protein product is CASSLNMGPWEAFF. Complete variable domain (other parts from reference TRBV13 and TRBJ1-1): AAGVIQSPRHLIKEKRETATLKCYPIPRHDTVYWYQQGPGQDPQFLISFYEKMQSDKGSIPDRFSAQQFSDYHSELNMSSLELGDSALYFCASSLNMGPWEAFFGQGTRLTVV.

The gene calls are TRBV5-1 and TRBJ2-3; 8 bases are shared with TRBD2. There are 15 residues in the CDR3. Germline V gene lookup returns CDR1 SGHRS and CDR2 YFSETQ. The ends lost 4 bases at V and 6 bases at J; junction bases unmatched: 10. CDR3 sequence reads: CASSLGGAKSDTQYF. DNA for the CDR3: TGCGCCAGCAGCCTCGGGGGGGCCAAATCTGATACGCAGTATTTT. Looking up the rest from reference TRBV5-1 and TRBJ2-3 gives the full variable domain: KAGVTQTPRYLIKTRGQQVTLSCSPISGHRSVSWYQQTPGQGLQFLFEYFSETQRNKGNFPGRFSGRQFSNSRSEMNVSTLELGDSALYLCASSLGGAKSDTQYFGPGTRLTVL.

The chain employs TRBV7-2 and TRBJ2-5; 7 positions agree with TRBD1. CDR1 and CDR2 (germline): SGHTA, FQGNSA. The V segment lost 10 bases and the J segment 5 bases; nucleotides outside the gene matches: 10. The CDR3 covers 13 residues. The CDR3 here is CATGQARAETQYF. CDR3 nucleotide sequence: TGTGCCACCGGACAGGCTCGCGCTGAGACCCAGTACTTC.

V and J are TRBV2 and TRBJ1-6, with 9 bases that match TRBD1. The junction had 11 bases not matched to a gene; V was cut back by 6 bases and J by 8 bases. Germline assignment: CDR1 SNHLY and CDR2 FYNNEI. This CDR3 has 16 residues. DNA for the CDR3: TGTGCCAGCAGACCCCAACCCGGGACAGGGTATTCACCCCTCCACTTT. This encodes CASRPQPGTGYSPLHF.

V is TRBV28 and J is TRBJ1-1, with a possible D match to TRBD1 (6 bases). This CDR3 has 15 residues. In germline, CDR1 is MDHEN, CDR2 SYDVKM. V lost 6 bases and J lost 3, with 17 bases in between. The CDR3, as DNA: TGTGCCAGCAGACCCCCGGGGCAGGGGCACACTGAAGCTTTCTTT. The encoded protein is CASRPPGQGHTEAFF.

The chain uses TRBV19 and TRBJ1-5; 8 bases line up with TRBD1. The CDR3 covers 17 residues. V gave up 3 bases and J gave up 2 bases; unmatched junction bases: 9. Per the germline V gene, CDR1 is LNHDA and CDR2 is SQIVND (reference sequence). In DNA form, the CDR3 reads TGTGCCAGTAGTATCGGACAGGGTGTAGGGCGCAATCAGCCCCAGCATTTT. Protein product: CASSIGQGVGRNQPQHF.

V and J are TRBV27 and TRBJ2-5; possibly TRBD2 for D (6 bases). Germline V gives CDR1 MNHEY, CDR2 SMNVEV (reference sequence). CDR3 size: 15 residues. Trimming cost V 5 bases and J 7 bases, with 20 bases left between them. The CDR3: CASSPEGLLKGTQYF. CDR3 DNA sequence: TGTGCCAGCAGTCCAGAGGGACTCCTAAAGGGGACCCAGTACTTC.

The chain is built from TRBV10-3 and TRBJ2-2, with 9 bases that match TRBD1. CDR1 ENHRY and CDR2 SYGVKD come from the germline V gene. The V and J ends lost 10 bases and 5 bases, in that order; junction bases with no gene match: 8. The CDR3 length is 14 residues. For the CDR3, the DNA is TGTGCCACCGTACAGGGGGCTGGGACCGGGGAGCTGTTTTTT. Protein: CATVQGAGTGELFF.

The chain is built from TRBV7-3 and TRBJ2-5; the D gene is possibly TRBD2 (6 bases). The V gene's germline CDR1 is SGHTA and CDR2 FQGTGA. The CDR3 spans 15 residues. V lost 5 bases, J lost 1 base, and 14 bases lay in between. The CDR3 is CASSGAGLPQETQYF. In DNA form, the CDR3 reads TGTGCCAGCAGCGGAGCGGGCCTACCCCAAGAGACCCAGTACTTC.

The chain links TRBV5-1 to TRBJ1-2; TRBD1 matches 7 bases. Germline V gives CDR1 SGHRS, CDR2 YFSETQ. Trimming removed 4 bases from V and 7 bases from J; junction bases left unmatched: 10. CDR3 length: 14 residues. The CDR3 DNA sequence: TGCGCCAGCAGCCATGGGACAGAGGGGGGTGGCTACACCTTC. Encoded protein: CASSHGTEGGGYTF. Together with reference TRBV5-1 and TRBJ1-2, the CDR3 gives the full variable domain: KAGVTQTPRYLIKTRGQQVTLSCSPISGHRSVSWYQQTPGQGLQFLFEYFSETQRNKGNFPGRFSGRQFSNSRSEMNVSTLELGDSALYLCASSHGTEGGGYTFGSGTRLTVV.

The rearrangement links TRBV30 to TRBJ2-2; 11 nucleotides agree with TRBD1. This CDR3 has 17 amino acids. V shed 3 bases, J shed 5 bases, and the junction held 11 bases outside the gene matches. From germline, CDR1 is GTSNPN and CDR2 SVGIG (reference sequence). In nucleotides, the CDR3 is TGTGCCTGGAGCGCAGGACAGGGGGCCAGGGTTACCGGGGAGCTGTTTTTT. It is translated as CAWSAGQGARVTGELFF.

DNA of the CDR3: TGTGCCAGCAGCTCCCCGCTAGGGGGCCCAGCTAACTATGGCTACACCTTC. It codes for CASSSPLGGPANYGYTF. This chain connects TRBV7-2 to TRBJ1-2; 7 bases align to TRBD1. CDR1 and CDR2 from the germline V gene are SGHTA and FQGNSA. CDR3 length equals 17 residues. The ends lost 4 bases at V and 0 bases at J; junction bases unmatched: 11.

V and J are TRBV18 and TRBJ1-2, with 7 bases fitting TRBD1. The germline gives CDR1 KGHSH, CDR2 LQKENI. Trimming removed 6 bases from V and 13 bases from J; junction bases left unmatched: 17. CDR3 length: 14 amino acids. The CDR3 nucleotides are TGTGCCAGCTCGCATGGGACAGTAATAAGCCCCATCACCTTC. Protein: CASSHGTVISPITF.

The CDR3 nucleotides read TGTGCCAGTAGTCAAATCCAGGGTCTCGAGCAGTACTTC. It codes for CASSQIQGLEQYF. The chain couples TRBV19 to TRBJ2-7; tentative D call: TRBD1 (5 bases). CDR3 length: 13 amino acids. With 5 bases removed from V and 6 bases from J, the gap between germline ends came to 14 bases. Germline V CDR1 and CDR2: LNHDA, SQIVND (reference sequence). The whole variable domain, filled in from reference TRBV19 and TRBJ2-7, reads DGGITQSPKYLFRKEGQNVTLSCEQNLNHDAMYWYRQDPGQGLRLIYYSQIVNDFQKGDIAEGYSVSREKKESFPLTVTSAQKNPTAFYLCASSQIQGLEQYFGPGTRLTVT.

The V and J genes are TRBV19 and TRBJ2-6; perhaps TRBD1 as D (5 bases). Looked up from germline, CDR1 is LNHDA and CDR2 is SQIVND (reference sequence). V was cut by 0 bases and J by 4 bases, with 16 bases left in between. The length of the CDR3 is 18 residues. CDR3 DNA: TGTGCCAGTAGTATAGATAAGGGGCCCATTAGGGGGGCCAACGTCCTGACTTTC. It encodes CASSIDKGPIRGANVLTF.

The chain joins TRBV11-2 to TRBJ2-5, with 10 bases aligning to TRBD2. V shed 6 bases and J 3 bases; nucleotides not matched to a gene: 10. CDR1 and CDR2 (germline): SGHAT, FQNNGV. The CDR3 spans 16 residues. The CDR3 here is CASRAAGAGGKETQYF. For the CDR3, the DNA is TGTGCCAGCAGAGCCGCGGGAGCGGGGGGGAAAGAGACCCAGTACTTC.

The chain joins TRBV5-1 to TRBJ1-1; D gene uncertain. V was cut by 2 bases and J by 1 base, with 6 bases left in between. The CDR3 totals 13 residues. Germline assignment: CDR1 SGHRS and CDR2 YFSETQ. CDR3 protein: CASSFNRNTEAFF. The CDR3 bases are TGCGCCAGCAGCTTTAACAGGAACACTGAAGCTTTCTTT. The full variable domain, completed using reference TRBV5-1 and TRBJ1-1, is KAGVTQTPRYLIKTRGQQVTLSCSPISGHRSVSWYQQTPGQGLQFLFEYFSETQRNKGNFPGRFSGRQFSNSRSEMNVSTLELGDSALYLCASSFNRNTEAFFGQGTRLTVV.

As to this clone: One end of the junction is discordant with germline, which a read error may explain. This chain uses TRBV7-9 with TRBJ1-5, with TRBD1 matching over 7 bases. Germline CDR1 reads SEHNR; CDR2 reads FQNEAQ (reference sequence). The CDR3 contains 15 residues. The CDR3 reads CSSSLSGGSNQPQHF. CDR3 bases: TGTTCCAGCAGCTTATCAGGGGGAAGCAATCAGCCCCAGCATTTT.

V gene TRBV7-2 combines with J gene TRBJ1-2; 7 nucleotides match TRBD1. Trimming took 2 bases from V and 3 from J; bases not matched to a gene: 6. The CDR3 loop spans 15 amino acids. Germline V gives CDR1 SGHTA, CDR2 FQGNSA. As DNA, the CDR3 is TGTGCCAGCAGCTTAAGGAGGGGGCAGGACTATGGCTACACCTTC. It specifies CASSLRRGQDYGYTF.

CDR3 nucleotide sequence: TGTGCCATCAGTGACGGTAGCGGGGGCCACAATGAGCAGTTCTTC. It specifies CAISDGSGGHNEQFF. The V gene is TRBV10-3, the J gene TRBJ2-1; 9 positions match TRBD2. Germline CDR1 reads ENHRY; CDR2 reads SYGVKD. Germline trimming cut 3 bases from V and 5 bases from J; bases unmatched to any gene: 5. CDR3 size: 15 residues.

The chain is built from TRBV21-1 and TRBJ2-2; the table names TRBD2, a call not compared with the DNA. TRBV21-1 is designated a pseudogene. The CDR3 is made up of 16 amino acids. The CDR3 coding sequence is TGTGCCAGCAGCAAAGTTTGGGAGAGGAGCACCGGGGAGCTGTTTTTT. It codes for CASSKVWERSTGELFF.

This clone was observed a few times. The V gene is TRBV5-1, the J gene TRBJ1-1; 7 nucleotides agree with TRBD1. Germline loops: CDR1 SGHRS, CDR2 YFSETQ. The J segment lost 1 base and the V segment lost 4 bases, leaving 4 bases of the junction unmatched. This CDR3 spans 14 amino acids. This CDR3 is CASSADRANTEAFF. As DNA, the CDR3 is TGCGCCAGCAGCGCCGACAGGGCGAACACTGAAGCTTTCTTT.

CDR3 in DNA: TGTGCCAGCAGCTTAGATAGGGCAGGGTATGAAAAACTGTTTTTT. Amino acid sequence: CASSLDRAGYEKLFF. The J gene is TRBJ1-4, the V gene TRBV11-2; D may be TRBD1 (5 bases). Trimming took off 0 bases at V and 6 bases at J, with 11 bases between the two ends. Germline CDR1 SGHAT, CDR2 FQNNGV. The CDR3 has 15 amino acids.

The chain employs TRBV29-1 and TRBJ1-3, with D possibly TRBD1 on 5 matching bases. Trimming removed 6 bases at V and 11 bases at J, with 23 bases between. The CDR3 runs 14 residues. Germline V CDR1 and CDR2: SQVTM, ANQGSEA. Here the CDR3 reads CSVDSSAASGPIYF. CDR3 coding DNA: TGCAGCGTCGACAGCAGTGCGGCATCGGGTCCCATATATTTT.

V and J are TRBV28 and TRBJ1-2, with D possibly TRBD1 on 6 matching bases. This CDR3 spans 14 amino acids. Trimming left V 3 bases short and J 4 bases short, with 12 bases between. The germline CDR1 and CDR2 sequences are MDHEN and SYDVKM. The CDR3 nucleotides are TGTGCCAGCAGTTTCGGGGACATCGGCTATGGCTACACCTTC. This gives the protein CASSFGDIGYGYTF.